This TCR beta chain was retrieved from a study of molecular identifiers for immune sequencing clone quantification. Study observations and caveats: Clonotypes surpassing 20 RNA copies contained over 97% of effector molecules, versus under 1% in naive cells.

From germline, CDR1 is LNHDA and CDR2 SQIVND (reference sequence). The V end lost 7 bases, the J end lost 11 bases, and 12 bases lay between the germline ends. This CDR3 is built from 11 residues. This clonotype was seen many times. Its antigen is currently unknown. Listed TCR primers, together with previously described methods, were used for the bulk TCR libraries. TCRdb analysed the PCR reads with MiXCR anew, one entry per CDR3 protein. There are about 640,000 distinct CDR3 sequences in the sample; just under 20% occur only once, and under 0.95% lies in the top ten. The sequence derives from a human donor in good health. Some libraries in this study had Jurkat cell RNA spiked in. The chain uses TRBV19 and TRBJ1-3; D is possibly TRBD1 (5 bases). Input material: naive CD8+ T cells from blood, with Jurkat cell RNA spiked in. The subset denotes: FACS-sorted CD8+CD4-CCR7+CD45RA+ naive T cells. The CDR3: CASTDNVAIYF. CDR3 nucleotide sequence: TGTGCCAGTACGGACAACGTGGCCATATATTTT.